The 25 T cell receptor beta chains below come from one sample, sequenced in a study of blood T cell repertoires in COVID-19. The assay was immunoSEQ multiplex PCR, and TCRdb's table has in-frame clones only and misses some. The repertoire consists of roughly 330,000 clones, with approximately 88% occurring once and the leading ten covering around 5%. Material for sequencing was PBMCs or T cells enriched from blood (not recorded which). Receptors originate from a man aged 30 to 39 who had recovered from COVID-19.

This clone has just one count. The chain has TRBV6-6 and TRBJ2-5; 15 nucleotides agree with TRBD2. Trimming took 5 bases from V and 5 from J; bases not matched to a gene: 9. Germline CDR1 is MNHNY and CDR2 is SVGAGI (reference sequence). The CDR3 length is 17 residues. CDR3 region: CASSRGLAGGPGETQYF. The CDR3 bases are TGTGCCAGCAGTCGCGGACTAGCGGGGGGGCCCGGCGAGACCCAGTACTTC.

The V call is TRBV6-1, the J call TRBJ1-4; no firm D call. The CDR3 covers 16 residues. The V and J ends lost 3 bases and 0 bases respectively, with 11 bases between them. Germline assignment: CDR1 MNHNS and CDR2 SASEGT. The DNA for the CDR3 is TGTGCCAGCAGTGAGAGTCGCTCTGCAACTAATGAAAAACTGTTTTTT. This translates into CASSESRSATNEKLFF.

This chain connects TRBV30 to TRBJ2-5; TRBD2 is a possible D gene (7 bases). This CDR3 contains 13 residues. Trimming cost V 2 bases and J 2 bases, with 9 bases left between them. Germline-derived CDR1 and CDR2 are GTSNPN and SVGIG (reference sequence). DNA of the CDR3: TGTGCCTGGAGTAGGGGGGGACAAGAGACCCAGTACTTC. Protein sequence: CAWSRGGQETQYF. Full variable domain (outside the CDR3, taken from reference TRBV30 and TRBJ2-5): SQTIHQWPATLVQPVGSPLSLECTVEGTSNPNLYWYRQAAGRGLQLLFYSVGIGQISSEVPQNLSASRPQDRQFILSSKKLLLSDSGFYLCAWSRGGQETQYFGPGTRLLVL.

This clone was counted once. CDR3 DNA sequence: TGTGCCAGCAGTCCCCGGGAGGGGTTTTATGAGCAGTTCTTC. Translating gives CASSPREGFYEQFF. The chain is built from TRBV6-5 and TRBJ2-1, with 8 bases lining up with TRBD2. Losses at the gene ends were 5 bases for V and 8 bases for J; bases not matched to a gene: 8. This CDR3 contains 14 residues. CDR1 MNHEY and CDR2 SVGAGI come from the germline V gene.

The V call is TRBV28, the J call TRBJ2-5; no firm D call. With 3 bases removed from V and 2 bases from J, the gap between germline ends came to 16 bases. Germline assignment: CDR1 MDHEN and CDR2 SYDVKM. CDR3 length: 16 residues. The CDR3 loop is CASSFVGSGLQETQYF. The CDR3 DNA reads TGTGCCAGCAGTTTTGTGGGCTCAGGTCTGCAAGAGACCCAGTACTTC.

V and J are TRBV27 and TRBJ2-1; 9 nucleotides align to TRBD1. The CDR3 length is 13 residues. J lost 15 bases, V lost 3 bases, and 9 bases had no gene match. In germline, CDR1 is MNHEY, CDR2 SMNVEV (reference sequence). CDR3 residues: CASSLYPGTGSFF. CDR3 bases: TGTGCCAGCAGTTTGTACCCCGGGACAGGGTCGTTCTTC.

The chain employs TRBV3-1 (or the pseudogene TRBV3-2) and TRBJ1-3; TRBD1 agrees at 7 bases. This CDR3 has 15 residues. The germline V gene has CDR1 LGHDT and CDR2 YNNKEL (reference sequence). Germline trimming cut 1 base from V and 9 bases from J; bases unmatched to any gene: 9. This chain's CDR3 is CASSQGGTGAATIYF. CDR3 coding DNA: TGTGCCAGCAGCCAAGGGGGCACAGGGGCGGCCACCATATATTTT.

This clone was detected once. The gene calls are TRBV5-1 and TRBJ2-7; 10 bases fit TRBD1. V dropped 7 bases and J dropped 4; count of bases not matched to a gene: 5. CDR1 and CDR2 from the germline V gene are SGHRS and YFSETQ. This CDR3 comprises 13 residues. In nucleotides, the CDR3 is TGCGCCAGCGCCCGGGACAGGGGATACGAGCAGTACTTC. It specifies CASARDRGYEQYF.

The CDR3, as DNA: TGCGCCAGCAGTGAATCAGGGGGCACTGAGCAGTTCTTC. Amino acids: CASSESGGTEQFF. The J gene is TRBJ2-1, the V gene TRBV10-1; 8 bases are a match to TRBD1. V dropped 3 bases and J dropped 9; count of bases not matched to a gene: 4. CDR1 and CDR2 (germline): WNHNN, SYGVQD (reference sequence). The CDR3 totals 13 residues.

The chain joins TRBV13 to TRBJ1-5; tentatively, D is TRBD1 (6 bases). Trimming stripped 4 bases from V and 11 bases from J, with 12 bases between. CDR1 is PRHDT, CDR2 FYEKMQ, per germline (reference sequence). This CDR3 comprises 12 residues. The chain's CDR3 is CASSSPRGTQHF. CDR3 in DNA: TGTGCCAGCAGCTCACCCAGGGGTACCCAGCATTTT.

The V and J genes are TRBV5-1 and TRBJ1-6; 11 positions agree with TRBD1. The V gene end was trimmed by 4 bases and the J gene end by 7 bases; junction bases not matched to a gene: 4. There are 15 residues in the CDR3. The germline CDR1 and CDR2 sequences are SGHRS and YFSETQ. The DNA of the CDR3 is TGCGCCAGCAGCGACGGGACAGGGGGGAATTCACCCCTCCACTTT. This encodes CASSDGTGGNSPLHF.

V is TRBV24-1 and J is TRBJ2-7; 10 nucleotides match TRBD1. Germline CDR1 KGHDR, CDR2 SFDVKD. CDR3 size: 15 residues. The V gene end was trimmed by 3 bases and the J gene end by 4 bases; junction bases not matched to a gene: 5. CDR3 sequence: CATSDTGTGVYEQYF. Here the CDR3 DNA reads TGTGCCACCAGTGATACCGGGACAGGGGTGTACGAGCAGTACTTC.

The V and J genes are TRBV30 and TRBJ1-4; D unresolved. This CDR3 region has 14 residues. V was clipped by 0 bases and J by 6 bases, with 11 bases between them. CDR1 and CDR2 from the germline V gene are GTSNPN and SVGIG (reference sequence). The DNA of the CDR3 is TGTGCCTGGAGTGTATGGGTAACAGATGAAAAACTGTTTTTT. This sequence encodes CAWSVWVTDEKLFF.

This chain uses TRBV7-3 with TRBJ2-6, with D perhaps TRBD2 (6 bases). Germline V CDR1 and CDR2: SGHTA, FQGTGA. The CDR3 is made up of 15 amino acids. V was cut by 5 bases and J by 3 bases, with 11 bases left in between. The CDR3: CASSPGGVGANVLTF. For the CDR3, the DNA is TGTGCCAGCAGCCCAGGCGGGGTTGGGGCCAACGTCCTGACTTTC.

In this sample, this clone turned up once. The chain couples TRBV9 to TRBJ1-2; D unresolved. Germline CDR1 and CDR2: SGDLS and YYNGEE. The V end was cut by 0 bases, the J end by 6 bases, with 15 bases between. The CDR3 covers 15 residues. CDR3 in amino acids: CASSVGSQKVNGYTF. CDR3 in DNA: TGTGCCAGCAGCGTAGGGAGTCAGAAGGTGAATGGCTACACCTTC. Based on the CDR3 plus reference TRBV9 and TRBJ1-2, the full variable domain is DSGVTQTPKHLITATGQRVTLRCSPRSGDLSVYWYQQSLDQGLQFLIQYYNGEERAKGNILERFSAQQFPDLHSELNLSSLELGDSALYFCASSVGSQKVNGYTFGSGTRLTVV.

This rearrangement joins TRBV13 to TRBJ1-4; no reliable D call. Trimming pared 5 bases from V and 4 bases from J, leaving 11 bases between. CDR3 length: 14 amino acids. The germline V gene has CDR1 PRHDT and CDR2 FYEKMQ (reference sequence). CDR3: CASSHRVYNEKLFF. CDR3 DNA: TGTGCCAGCAGCCACCGGGTCTATAATGAAAAACTGTTTTTT.

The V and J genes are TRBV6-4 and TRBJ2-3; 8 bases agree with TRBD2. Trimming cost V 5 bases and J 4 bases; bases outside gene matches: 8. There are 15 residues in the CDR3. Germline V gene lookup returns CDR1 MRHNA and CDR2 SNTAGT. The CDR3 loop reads CASSNGTSGADTQYF. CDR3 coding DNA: TGTGCCAGCAGTAACGGGACTAGTGGGGCAGATACGCAGTATTTT.

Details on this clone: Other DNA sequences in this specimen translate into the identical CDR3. Here the CDR3 reads CASSQAVEQYF. The CDR3 DNA sequence: TGTGCCAGCAGCCAAGCGGTCGAGCAGTACTTC. The gene calls are TRBV3-1 (or the pseudogene TRBV3-2) and TRBJ2-7; D call uncertain. V lost 1 base and J lost 6, with 4 bases in between. The V gene's germline CDR1 is LGHDT and CDR2 YNNKEL (reference sequence). CDR3 length: 11 amino acids.

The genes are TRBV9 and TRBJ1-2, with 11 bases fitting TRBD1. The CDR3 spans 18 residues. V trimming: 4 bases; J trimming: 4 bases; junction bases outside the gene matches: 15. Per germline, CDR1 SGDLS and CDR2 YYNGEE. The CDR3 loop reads CASSSTVGQGASIYGYTF. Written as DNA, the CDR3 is TGTGCCAGCAGCTCGACAGTTGGACAGGGGGCAAGTATCTATGGCTACACCTTC.

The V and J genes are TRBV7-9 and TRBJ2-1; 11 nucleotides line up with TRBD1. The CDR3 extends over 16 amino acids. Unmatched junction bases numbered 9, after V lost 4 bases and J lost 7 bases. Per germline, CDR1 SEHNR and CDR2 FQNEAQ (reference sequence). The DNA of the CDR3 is TGTGCCAGCAGCTCAGCGGACAGGGGGCGAGGGAATGAGCAGTTCTTC. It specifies CASSSADRGRGNEQFF.

CDR3 loop: CASSPTGYGYTF. CDR3 sequence (DNA): TGTGCCAGCAGTCCTACAGGGTATGGCTACACCTTC. The chain uses TRBV28 and TRBJ1-2, with D tentatively TRBD1 (6 bases). This CDR3 region has 12 residues. Germline loops: CDR1 MDHEN, CDR2 SYDVKM. The ends were cut back, 5 bases at V and 5 bases at J, with 9 bases in the middle.

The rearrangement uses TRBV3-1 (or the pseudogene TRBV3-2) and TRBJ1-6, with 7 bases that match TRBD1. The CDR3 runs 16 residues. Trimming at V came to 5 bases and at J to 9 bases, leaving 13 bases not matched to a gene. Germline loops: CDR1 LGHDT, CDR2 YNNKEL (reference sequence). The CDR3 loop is CASSKRSVHRGSPLHF. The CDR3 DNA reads TGTGCCAGCAGCAAGAGATCAGTACACAGGGGTTCACCCCTCCACTTT.

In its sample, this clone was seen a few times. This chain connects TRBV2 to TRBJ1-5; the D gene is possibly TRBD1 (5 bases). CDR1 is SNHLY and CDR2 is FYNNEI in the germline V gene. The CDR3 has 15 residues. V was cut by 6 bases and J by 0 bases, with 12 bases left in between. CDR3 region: CASSSGGVSNQPQHF. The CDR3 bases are TGTGCCAGCAGCTCGGGAGGGGTTAGCAATCAGCCCCAGCATTTT.

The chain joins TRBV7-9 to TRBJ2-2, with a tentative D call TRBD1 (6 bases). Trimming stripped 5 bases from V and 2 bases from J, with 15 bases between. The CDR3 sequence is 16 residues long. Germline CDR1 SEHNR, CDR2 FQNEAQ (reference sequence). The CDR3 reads CASSKPGTTNTGELFF. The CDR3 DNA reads TGTGCCAGCAGCAAGCCCGGGACAACCAACACCGGGGAGCTGTTTTTT.

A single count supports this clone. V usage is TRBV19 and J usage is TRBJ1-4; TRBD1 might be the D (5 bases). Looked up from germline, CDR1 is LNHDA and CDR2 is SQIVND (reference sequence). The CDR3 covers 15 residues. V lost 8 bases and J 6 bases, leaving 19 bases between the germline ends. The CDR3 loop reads CASRQDTRPYEKLFF. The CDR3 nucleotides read TGTGCCAGTCGTCAGGACACCAGGCCCTATGAAAAACTGTTTTTT.